This paragraph covers one TCR beta chain sequence. The entry originates in a study of T cells in localized non-small cell lung cancer. Germline V lookup: CDR1 MNHEY, CDR2 SVGAGI. V shed 2 bases and J shed 6 bases, with 14 bases lying between them. The CDR3 loop spans 14 amino acids. Repertoires were generated with immunoSEQ multiplex PCR, while TCRdb's copy carries only in-frame clones and drops some. This table holds about 40,000 clones, around 86% found once. The sequence came from a man aged 35 to 70 with stage I lung adenocarcinoma. This material consisted of peripheral blood, taken before any cancer treatment. J is TRBJ2-7 and V is TRBV6-5, with a tentative D call TRBD1 (5 bases). The CDR3 coding sequence is TGTGCCAGCAGTTACCCCGGACCAAGGGGCGAGCAGTACTTC. This gives the protein CASSYPGPRGEQYF.